The text below deals with one T cell receptor (beta chain). The target antigen is unknown. The data stem from a study of cytomegalovirus exposure and HLA in healthy donors. Study conclusions and caveats: Relative to equally common others, HLA-associated TCR beta chains showed greater clonal expansion in a later analysis.

Participants comprised healthy donors of bone marrow. The PCR had 60 Vbeta and 13 Jbeta primers. Only in-frame clones appear in the TCRdb table, and some are missing; sequencing was by immunoSEQ multiplex PCR. The sample features 130,000 or so clones, with about 1.7% in its top ten. The CDR3 is 18 amino acids. CDR1 is SGHNT, CDR2 YYREEE, per germline (reference sequence). Trimming took 0 bases from V and 4 from J; bases not matched to a gene: 12. The clonotype originates from a young man in good health and CMV-seronegative. This sequence joins TRBV5-4 and TRBJ2-3; 9 positions match TRBD2. The material sequenced was PBMCs. DNA of the CDR3: TGTGCCAGCAGCTTGGACAGGGTCTCGCGGGAGGGAGCAGATACGCAGTATTTT. Amino acid sequence: CASSLDRVSREGADTQYF.